This TCR beta chain was sequenced during a study of cytomegalovirus exposure and HLA in healthy donors. With 60 Vbeta and 13 Jbeta primers, the PCR was carried out. The method was immunoSEQ multiplex PCR; TCRdb's version includes in-frame clones alone and lacks a portion of them. The table has about 300,000 clones, 75% to 90% seen once; the top ten hold approximately 4.3%. Overall study results and limits: The classifier reportedly diagnosed cytomegalovirus status with high sensitivity and specificity. It emerged from a later analysis that several of the most significant clusters appeared to be linked to common viral pathogens.

For this clone: Its matching antigen is unknown.

The CDR3 is made up of 15 amino acids. Trimming shortened V by 0 bases and J by 7 bases, and 13 bases separated the two germline ends. Germline loops: CDR1 SGHTA, CDR2 FQGNSA. The chain employs TRBV7-2 and TRBJ2-1; D is unresolved. Input material: PBMCs. The TCR was taken from a man aged 35 to 55 in good health and CMV-seropositive. The CDR3, as DNA: TGTGCCAGCAGCTTAGCAGCAGAGAGGTTAAATGAGCAGTTCTTC. This gives the protein CASSLAAERLNEQFF.